This T cell receptor (beta chain) was recovered during a study of shared clonotypes between healthy human individuals. Study at large: Serving as donors were a couple of women and three men, whose ages spanned 18 to 49. Per donor, three plates held CD4 naive cells, three held CD4 memory, two held CD8 naive and one held CD8 memory.

As to this clone: Antigen specificity is unknown.

The V gene's germline CDR1 is SEHNR and CDR2 FQNEAQ (reference sequence). The CDR3 runs 16 residues. V shed 6 bases and J 6 bases; nucleotides not matched to a gene: 13. The assay was immunoSEQ multiplex PCR, and TCRdb's table has in-frame clones only and misses some. Among around 550,000 clones, 90% to 97% were seen once, and the ten largest hold 0.055% to 0.075%. Study-wide findings and caveats: Genetic and exposure-history diversity was limited by the small donor number. It was the non-shared clonotypes that had lower generation probabilities than clonotypes shared by all four donors.

Sequences were obtained from naive CD4+ T cells sorted from blood. Subset specified: CD45RA+ positively selected. The chain is built from TRBV7-9 and TRBJ2-7; 11 positions match TRBD1. This clonotype was sampled from a woman in her 30s in good health. This CDR3 reads CASSSWGGQGAGEQYF. For the CDR3, the DNA is TGTGCCAGCAGTTCCTGGGGAGGACAGGGGGCTGGCGAGCAGTACTTC.